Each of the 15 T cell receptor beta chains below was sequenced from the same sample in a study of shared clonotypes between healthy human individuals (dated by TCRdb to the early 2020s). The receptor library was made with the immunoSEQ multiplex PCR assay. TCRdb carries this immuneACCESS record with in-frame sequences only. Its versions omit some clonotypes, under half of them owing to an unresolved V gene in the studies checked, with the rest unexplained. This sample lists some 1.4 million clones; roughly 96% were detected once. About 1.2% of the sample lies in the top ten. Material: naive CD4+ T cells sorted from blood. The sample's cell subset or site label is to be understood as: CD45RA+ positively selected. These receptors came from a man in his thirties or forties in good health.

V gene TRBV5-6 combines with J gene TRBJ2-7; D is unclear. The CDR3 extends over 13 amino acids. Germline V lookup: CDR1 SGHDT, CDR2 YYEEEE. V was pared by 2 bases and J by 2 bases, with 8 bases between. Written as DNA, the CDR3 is TGTGCCAGCAGCTTCTTTCAAACCTACGAGCAGTACTTC. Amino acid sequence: CASSFFQTYEQYF.

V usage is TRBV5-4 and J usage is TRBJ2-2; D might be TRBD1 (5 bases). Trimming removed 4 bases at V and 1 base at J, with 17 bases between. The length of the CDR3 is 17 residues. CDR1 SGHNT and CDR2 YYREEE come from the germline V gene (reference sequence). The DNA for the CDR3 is TGTGCCAGCAGCAAGGATCCGGACATGATGAACACCGGGGAGCTGTTTTTT. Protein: CASSKDPDMMNTGELFF.

The CDR3 loop reads CASSPGEPRDTQYF. Here the CDR3 DNA reads TGTGCCAGCTCACCCGGGGAGCCAAGAGATACGCAGTATTTT. V usage is TRBV18 and J usage is TRBJ2-3; D might be TRBD2 (5 bases). This CDR3 region has 14 residues. With 3 bases removed from V and 5 bases from J, the gap between germline ends came to 12 bases. Germline values: CDR1 KGHSH, CDR2 LQKENI. Drawing the rest from reference TRBV18 and TRBJ2-3, the complete variable domain is NAGVMQNPRHLVRRRGQEARLRCSPMKGHSHVYWYRQLPEEGLKFMVYLQKENIIDESGMPKERFSAEFPKEGPSILRIQQVVRGDSAAYFCASSPGEPRDTQYFGPGTRLTVL.

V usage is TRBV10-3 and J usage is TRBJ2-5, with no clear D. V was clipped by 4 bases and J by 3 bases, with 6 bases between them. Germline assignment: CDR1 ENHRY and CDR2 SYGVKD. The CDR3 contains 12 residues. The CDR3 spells CAISAGEETQYF. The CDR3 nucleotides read TGTGCCATCAGTGCAGGTGAAGAGACCCAGTACTTC.

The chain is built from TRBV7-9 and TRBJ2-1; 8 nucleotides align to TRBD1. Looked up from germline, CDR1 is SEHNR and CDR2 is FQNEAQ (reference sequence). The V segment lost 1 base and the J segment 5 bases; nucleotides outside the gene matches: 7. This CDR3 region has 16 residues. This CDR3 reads CASSLGQGALDNEQFF. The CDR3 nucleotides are TGTGCCAGCAGCTTAGGGCAGGGGGCGCTGGACAATGAGCAGTTCTTC.

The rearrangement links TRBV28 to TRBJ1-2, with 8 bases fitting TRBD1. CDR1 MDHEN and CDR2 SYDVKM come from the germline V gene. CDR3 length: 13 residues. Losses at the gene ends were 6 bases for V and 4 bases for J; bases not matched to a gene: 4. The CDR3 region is CASRTDRAYGYTF. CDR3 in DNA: TGTGCCAGCAGGACGGACAGGGCCTATGGCTACACCTTC.

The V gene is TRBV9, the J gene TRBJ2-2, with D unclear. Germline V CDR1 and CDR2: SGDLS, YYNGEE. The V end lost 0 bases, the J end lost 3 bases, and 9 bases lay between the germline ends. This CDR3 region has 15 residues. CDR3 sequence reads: CASSVVSQYTGELFF. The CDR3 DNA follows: TGTGCCAGCAGCGTAGTGTCGCAATACACCGGGGAGCTGTTTTTT.

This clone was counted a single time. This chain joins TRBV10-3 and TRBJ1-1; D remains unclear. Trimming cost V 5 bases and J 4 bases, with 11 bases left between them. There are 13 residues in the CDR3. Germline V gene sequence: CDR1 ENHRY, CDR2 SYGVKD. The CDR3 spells CAISSRSITEAFF. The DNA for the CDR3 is TGTGCCATCAGTAGCAGGTCGATCACTGAAGCTTTCTTT.

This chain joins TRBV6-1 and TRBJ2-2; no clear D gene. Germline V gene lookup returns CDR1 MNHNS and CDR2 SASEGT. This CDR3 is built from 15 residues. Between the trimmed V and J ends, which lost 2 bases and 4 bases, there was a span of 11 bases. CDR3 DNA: TGTGCCAGCAGTGAATATGGGGATGGCACCGGGGAGCTGTTTTTT. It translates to CASSEYGDGTGELFF.

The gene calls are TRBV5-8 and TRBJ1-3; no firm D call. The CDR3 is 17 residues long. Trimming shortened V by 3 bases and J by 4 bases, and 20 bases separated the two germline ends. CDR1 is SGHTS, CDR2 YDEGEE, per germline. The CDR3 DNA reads TGTGCCAGCAGCTGGAAACCGGGCCAGGCGCGGGGAAACACCATATATTTT. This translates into CASSWKPGQARGNTIYF.

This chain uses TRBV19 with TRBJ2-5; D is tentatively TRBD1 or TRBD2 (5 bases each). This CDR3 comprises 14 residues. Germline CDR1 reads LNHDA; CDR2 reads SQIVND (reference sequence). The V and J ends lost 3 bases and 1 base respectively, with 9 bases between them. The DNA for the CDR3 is TGTGCCAGTAGTATTTTGGGGGTCCAAGAGACCCAGTACTTC. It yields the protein CASSILGVQETQYF.

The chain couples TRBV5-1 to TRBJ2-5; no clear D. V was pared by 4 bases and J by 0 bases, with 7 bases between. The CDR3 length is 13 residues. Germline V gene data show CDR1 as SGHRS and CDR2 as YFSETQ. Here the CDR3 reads CASSKVHQETQYF. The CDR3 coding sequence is TGCGCCAGCAGCAAGGTTCACCAAGAGACCCAGTACTTC.

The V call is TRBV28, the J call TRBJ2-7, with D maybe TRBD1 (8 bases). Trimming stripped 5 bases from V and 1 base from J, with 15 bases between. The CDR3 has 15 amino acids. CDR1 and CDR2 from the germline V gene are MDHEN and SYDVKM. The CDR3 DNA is TGTGCCAGCAGTCCAAAGCGGGACAGGTCCTACGAGCAGTACTTC. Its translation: CASSPKRDRSYEQYF.

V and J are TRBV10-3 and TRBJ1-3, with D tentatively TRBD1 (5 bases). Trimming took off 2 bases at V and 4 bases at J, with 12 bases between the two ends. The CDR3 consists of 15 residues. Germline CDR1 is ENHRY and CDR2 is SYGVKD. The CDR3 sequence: CAISELGGKGNTIYF. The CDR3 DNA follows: TGTGCCATCAGTGAGCTGGGGGGGAAGGGAAACACCATATATTTT.

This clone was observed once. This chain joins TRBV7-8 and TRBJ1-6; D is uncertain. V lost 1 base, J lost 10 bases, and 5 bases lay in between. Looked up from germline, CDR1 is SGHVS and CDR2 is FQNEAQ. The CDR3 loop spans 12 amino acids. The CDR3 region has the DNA TGTGCCAGCAGCTTAGGCCGCTCACCCCTCCACTTT. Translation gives CASSLGRSPLHF.